This T cell receptor (beta chain) was captured by sequencing in a study of blood T cell repertoires in COVID-19. Turning to the study itself: Researchers got acute and convalescent COVID-19 samples from the United States, Italy and Spain.

This clone was counted between two and nine times. In the study's own analysis: The authors estimated nucleated cell counts from reference gene primer amplification. Libraries were prepared by immunoSEQ multiplex PCR; TCRdb keeps only in-frame clonotypes and omits some of them. The DNA was the basis for D and trimming; V, J and clone size are from that table. Found here are about 310,000 clones, about 90% of them singletons; the top ten hold around 8%. The V end was cut by 0 bases, the J end by 0 bases, with 9 bases between. From germline, CDR1 is SGHRS and CDR2 YFSETQ. This CDR3 has 16 residues. J is TRBJ2-2 and V is TRBV5-1; no definite D call. The receptor comes from a woman in her fifties or sixties who had recovered from COVID-19. The specimen was peripheral blood. CDR3 in DNA: TGCGCCAGCAGCTTGGCTGGCAATGCGAACACCGGGGAGCTGTTTTTT. It specifies CASSLAGNANTGELFF.